A selection of T cell receptor beta chains follows, all from one sample in a study of T cell changes during pregnancy in multiple sclerosis. Some clones are missing from TCRdb's copy, which holds only in-frame ones; the method was immunoSEQ multiplex PCR. The data hold about 98,000 clones, with about 90% observed a single time. The sequenced sample was peripheral blood, obtained after pregnancy. The receptors were gathered from a female donor in good health, enrolled as a control in a pregnancy study. Both conserved end residues are part of each CDR3. D genes are given only for firm matches. The size of a clone is reported for some rows only, either as once, few or many, or as a class for expanded clones.

v_gene	d_gene	abundance	j_gene	CDR3aa	CDR3nt
TRBV2	.	.	TRBJ2-7	CASSRINEEQYF	TGTGCCAGCAGTCGTATTAATGAGGAGCAGTACTTC
TRBV5-4	.	.	TRBJ2-3	CASSSEGGNTDTQYF	TGTGCCAGCAGCTCTGAGGGAGGAAACACAGATACGCAGTATTTT
TRBV27	.	once	TRBJ2-7	CASSLGLKNEQYF	TGTGCCAGCAGTTTAGGGCTTAAGAACGAGCAGTACTTC
TRBV6-1	.	.	TRBJ1-2	CASGDTATISGYTF	TGTGCCAGCGGGGACACTGCAACGATAAGTGGCTACACCTTC
TRBV5-1	.	once	TRBJ2-7	CASSLSSRALSYEQYF	TGCGCCAGCAGCTTAAGTAGCAGGGCCCTCTCCTACGAGCAGTACTTC
TRBV7-8	.	.	TRBJ1-6	CASSRTGNSPLHF	TGTGCCAGCAGCCGCACGGGGAATTCACCCCTCCACTTT
TRBV5-1	TRBD2	.	TRBJ2-2	CASSLAAGGSGELFF	TGCGCCAGCAGCTTGGCGGCGGGAGGGTCCGGGGAGCTGTTTTTT
TRBV6-1	.	.	TRBJ1-3	CASGEGFRNTIYF	TGTGCCAGCGGGGAGGGATTCCGAAACACCATATATTTT
TRBV4-2	TRBD2	.	TRBJ2-1	CASSPSSSGGPRYNEQFF	TGTGCCAGCAGCCCTTCGTCTAGCGGGGGGCCTCGCTACAATGAGCAGTTCTTC
TRBV11-2	.	.	TRBJ2-7	CASSLRGLSYEQYF	TGTGCCAGCAGCTTAAGGGGACTGAGCTACGAGCAGTACTTC
TRBV27	TRBD2	.	TRBJ2-3	CASSAGLAGTNTQYF	TGTGCCAGCAGTGCGGGACTAGCGGGAACGAATACGCAGTATTTT
TRBV5-1	TRBD1	.	TRBJ2-1	CASSLTTGHVAKSYNEQFF	TGCGCCAGCAGCTTGACGACAGGGCACGTTGCGAAGTCCTACAATGAGCAGTTCTTC
TRBV7-2	.	.	TRBJ2-7	CASSLGLGIRLGSEQYF	TGTGCCAGCAGCTTAGGATTGGGGATACGACTAGGCTCCGAGCAGTACTTC
TRBV2	.	once	TRBJ1-1	CASSEREITEAFF	TGTGCCAGCAGTGAGCGGGAGATCACTGAAGCTTTCTTT
TRBV2	TRBD2	.	TRBJ2-1	CASSEALLGTSGIYNEQFF	TGTGCCAGCAGTGAAGCGCTATTAGGCACTAGCGGGATATACAATGAGCAGTTCTTC
TRBV28	TRBD2	.	TRBJ2-3	CASSPRLAAISTDTQYF	TGTGCCAGCAGCCCCCGACTAGCGGCTATTAGCACAGATACGCAGTATTTT
TRBV28	TRBD2	.	TRBJ2-7	CASSAPTSGRIEQYF	TGTGCCAGCAGTGCTCCGACTAGCGGGAGAATTGAGCAGTACTTC
TRBV6-6	.	.	TRBJ1-1	CASRRNTEAFF	TGTGCCAGCAGGAGGAACACTGAAGCTTTCTTT
TRBV28	.	.	TRBJ1-2	CASSPTARGLNGYTF	TGTGCCAGCAGTCCTACGGCCAGGGGCTTAAATGGCTACACCTTC
TRBV14	.	.	TRBJ2-7	CASSHRGWHEQYF	TGTGCCAGCAGCCATAGGGGGTGGCACGAGCAGTACTTC
TRBV6-5	TRBD1	.	TRBJ1-5	CASSHRGSNQPQHF	TGTGCCAGCAGTCACAGGGGAAGCAATCAGCCCCAGCATTTT
TRBV7-8	TRBD1	.	TRBJ2-7	CASSYPRTGDQSYEQYF	TGTGCCAGCAGCTACCCTCGGACAGGAGATCAATCTTACGAGCAGTACTTC
TRBV2	.	.	TRBJ2-1	CASSEAIISEQFF	TGTGCCAGCAGTGAAGCTATTATATCTGAGCAGTTCTTC
TRBV5-1	.	.	TRBJ2-7	CASSSLPESEQYF	TGCGCCAGCAGCTCGCTCCCAGAAAGCGAGCAGTACTTC
TRBV10-3	.	.	TRBJ1-1	CAISDRSKHSPGYEAFF	TGTGCCATCAGTGACAGATCGAAACACAGTCCTGGGTATGAAGCTTTCTTT
TRBV5-1	.	.	TRBJ2-3	CASSLDPWPPRTDTQYF	TGCGCCAGCAGCTTGGATCCATGGCCTCCTAGGACAGATACGCAGTATTTT
TRBV30	.	.	TRBJ1-1	CAWVGTYTEAFF	TGTGCCTGGGTCGGGACTTACACTGAAGCTTTCTTT
TRBV7-9	.	.	TRBJ2-7	CASSQPGQNYEQYF	TGTGCCAGCAGCCAGCCGGGACAAAACTACGAGCAGTACTTC
TRBV7-2	.	.	TRBJ2-5	CASSLPMGHQETQYF	TGTGCCAGCAGCTTACCAATGGGCCACCAAGAGACCCAGTACTTC
TRBV19	.	.	TRBJ1-1	CASEDFMNTEAFF	TGTGCCAGTGAGGACTTCATGAACACTGAAGCTTTCTTT
TRBV13	.	.	TRBJ2-1	CASSLAGSGVYNEQFF	TGTGCCAGCAGCTTAGCGGGTAGCGGAGTATACAATGAGCAGTTCTTC